This TCR beta chain appears in the sequencing data of a study of vaccination and CD4 T cells after COVID-19. Cultured CD4+ T cell DNA underwent sequencing with the Oncomine TCR Beta short-read assay. MiXCR, run by TCRdb on the PCR reads, gives a single entry per CDR3 protein. There are about 5,600 distinct CDR3 sequences in the sample; about 43% occur only once, and 11% lies in the top ten. Documented treatment: approximately 9-day PBMC culture with coronavirus spike peptide pools or control peptides (ViraFEST assay). This clonotype was recorded a few times. Its matching antigen is unknown. CDR1 is SGHVS, CDR2 FQNEAQ, per germline. There are 11 residues in the CDR3. V was pared by 2 bases and J by 5 bases, with 4 bases between.

This chain links TRBV7-8 with TRBJ2-7; D is unclear. Sequenced sample: CD4+ T cells from blood, cultured in vitro. This TCR derives from a human donor who had recovered from COVID-19. CDR3 in amino acids: CASSLFNEQYF. The DNA of the CDR3 is TGTGCCAGCAGCTTATTCAACGAGCAGTACTTC.